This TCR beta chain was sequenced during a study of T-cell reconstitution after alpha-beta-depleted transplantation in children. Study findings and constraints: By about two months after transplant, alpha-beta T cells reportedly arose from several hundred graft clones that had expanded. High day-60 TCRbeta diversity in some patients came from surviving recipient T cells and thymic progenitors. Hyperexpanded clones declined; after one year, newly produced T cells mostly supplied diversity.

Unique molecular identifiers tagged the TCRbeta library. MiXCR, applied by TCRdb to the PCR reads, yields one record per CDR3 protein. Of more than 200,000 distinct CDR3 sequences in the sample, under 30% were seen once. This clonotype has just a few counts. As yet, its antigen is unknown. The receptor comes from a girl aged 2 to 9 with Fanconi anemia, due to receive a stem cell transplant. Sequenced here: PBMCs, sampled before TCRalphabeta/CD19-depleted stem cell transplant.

DNA for the CDR3: TGTGCCAGCAGACCCCGGACAGGGAGCTTGAACACTGAAGCTTTCTTT. It is translated as CASRPRTGSLNTEAFF. The chain is built from TRBV28 and TRBJ1-1; 8 bases align to TRBD1. The CDR3 runs to 16 residues. Unmatched junction bases numbered 9, after V lost 6 bases and J lost 0 bases. Looked up from germline, CDR1 is MDHEN and CDR2 is SYDVKM.